Listed below are T cell receptor beta chains from one sample, sequenced in a study of shared clonotypes between healthy human individuals. Produced via immunoSEQ multiplex PCR; TCRdb's table is partial and in-frame only. The sample lists roughly 2.1 million clones; roughly 91% were seen once. Sequences were obtained from naive CD8+ T cells from PBMCs. These receptors all stem from a young man in good health. Some clones in this sample may be carry-over from other donors' samples. CDR3s include the opening cysteine and the closing phenylalanine or tryptophan. Each record gives: J gene, clone size, V gene, D gene, CDR3 protein, CDR3 DNA. D genes are given only for firm matches. Clone size is given for some rows only: seen once, a few or many times, or a class if the clone is expanded.

J gene: TRBJ1-5
clone size: -
V gene: TRBV7-8
D gene: TRBD1
CDR3 protein: CASSLLLGQGPGQPQHF
CDR3 DNA: TGTGCCAGCAGCTTACTTTTGGGACAGGGCCCCGGTCAGCCCCAGCATTTT

J gene: TRBJ2-5
clone size: -
V gene: TRBV7-3
D gene: TRBD1
CDR3 protein: CASSLGQGNSQETQYF
CDR3 DNA: TGTGCCAGCAGCTTAGGACAGGGGAATTCTCAAGAGACCCAGTACTTC

J gene: TRBJ2-7
clone size: -
V gene: TRBV28
D gene: TRBD1
CDR3 protein: CASSPSGTGTPSSYEQYF
CDR3 DNA: TGTGCCAGCAGCCCGTCGGGGACAGGGACTCCATCATCCTACGAGCAGTACTTC

J gene: TRBJ1-2
clone size: few
V gene: TRBV7-9
D gene: -
CDR3 protein: CASSLGIGLVDGYTF
CDR3 DNA: TGTGCCAGCAGCTTAGGGATTGGTCTAGTCGATGGCTACACCTTC

J gene: TRBJ1-2
clone size: -
V gene: TRBV27
D gene: TRBD1
CDR3 protein: CASRLISPAGGYGYTF
CDR3 DNA: TGTGCCAGCAGGCTTATCTCCCCGGCAGGGGGGTATGGCTACACCTTC

J gene: TRBJ2-1
clone size: -
V gene: TRBV6-5
D gene: TRBD2
CDR3 protein: CASSQAGSSYNEQFF
CDR3 DNA: TGTGCCAGCAGCCAAGCGGGGAGCTCCTACAATGAGCAGTTCTTC

J gene: TRBJ2-1
clone size: -
V gene: TRBV5-1
D gene: -
CDR3 protein: CASSLVGGGPIGEQFF
CDR3 DNA: TGCGCCAGCAGCTTGGTTGGAGGGGGCCCCATCGGGGAGCAGTTCTTC

J gene: TRBJ2-1
clone size: -
V gene: TRBV11-2
D gene: -
CDR3 protein: CASSLGPGSGDEQFF
CDR3 DNA: TGTGCCAGCAGCTTAGGTCCGGGCTCCGGAGATGAGCAGTTCTTC

J gene: TRBJ1-4
clone size: -
V gene: TRBV7-8
D gene: -
CDR3 protein: CASSFDPGGYEKLFF
CDR3 DNA: TGTGCCAGCAGCTTCGACCCCGGAGGGTATGAAAAACTGTTTTTT

J gene: TRBJ1-2
clone size: once
V gene: TRBV5-1
D gene: -
CDR3 protein: CASSLDRTNYGYTF
CDR3 DNA: TGCGCCAGCAGCTTGGACAGAACTAACTATGGCTACACCTTC

J gene: TRBJ1-3
clone size: -
V gene: TRBV7-9
D gene: -
CDR3 protein: CASSDGAPVSGNTIYF
CDR3 DNA: TGTGCCAGCAGCGATGGTGCTCCCGTGAGTGGAAACACCATATATTTT

J gene: TRBJ2-7
clone size: -
V gene: TRBV10-1
D gene: TRBD1
CDR3 protein: CASRVGQSSYEQYF
CDR3 DNA: TGCGCCAGCAGGGTGGGACAGAGTTCCTACGAGCAGTACTTC

J gene: TRBJ2-1
clone size: -
V gene: TRBV27
D gene: TRBD2
CDR3 protein: CASSLSRREYYNEQFF
CDR3 DNA: TGTGCCAGCAGTTTATCGCGGCGGGAGTACTACAATGAGCAGTTCTTC

J gene: TRBJ2-1
clone size: -
V gene: TRBV29-1
D gene: TRBD2
CDR3 protein: CSVAGTSGRVSYNEQFF
CDR3 DNA: TGCAGCGTTGCCGGGACTAGCGGGAGGGTCTCCTACAATGAGCAGTTCTTC